This is a list of T cell receptor beta chains from one sample in a study of T cell responses to AZD1222 COVID-19 vaccine. Here immunoSEQ multiplex PCR was the method, and the copy in TCRdb shows in-frame clones only, minus some. Among over 100,000 clones listed, 80% to 90% were seen once. Sequencing was performed on peripheral blood, taken on day 0 of AZD1222 vaccination. These receptors originate from an adult in good health. The CDR3 runs from the conserved cysteine through the conserved F or W. A D gene is named only where the DNA matches it firmly. Clone size is shown for a subset of rows, as once, few, many or a class of expanded clone.

once	.	TRBJ1-2	TRBV29-1	CSVLIPPDRGYTF	TGCAGCGTCCTAATCCCCCCCGACAGGGGCTACACCTTC
.	TRBD1	TRBJ1-6	TRBV5-1	CASSPDRANSPLHF	TGCGCCAGCAGCCCTGACAGGGCCAATTCACCCCTCCACTTT
.	.	TRBJ2-5	TRBV27	CATEGETQYF	TGTGCCACCGAAGGGGAGACCCAGTACTTC
.	.	TRBJ1-2	TRBV7-3	CASSLGQNGYTF	TGTGCCAGCAGCCTAGGACAAAATGGCTACACCTTC
.	.	TRBJ1-2	TRBV3-1/TRBV3-2	CASSLSDRPYGYTF	TGTGCCAGCAGCCTGTCCGACAGGCCATATGGCTACACCTTC
.	.	TRBJ2-1	TRBV4-2	CATRGTSSGAEQFF	TGTGCCACGCGAGGGACTTCATCGGGAGCTGAGCAGTTCTTC
.	TRBD1	TRBJ1-5	TRBV30	CAWSVRGQGYQPQHF	TGTGCCTGGAGTGTAAGGGGACAGGGGTATCAGCCCCAGCATTTT
.	.	TRBJ1-1	TRBV3-1/TRBV3-2	CASSQVPTEAFF	TGTGCCAGCAGCCAAGTGCCCACTGAAGCTTTCTTT
.	.	TRBJ1-2	TRBV19	CASTSRGPPDTF	TGTGCCAGTACCTCACGCGGGCCACCCGACACCTTC
.	TRBD1	TRBJ1-5	TRBV18	CASSPRTGGNQPQHF	TGTGCCAGCTCACCACGAACAGGGGGCAATCAGCCCCAGCATTTT
.	.	TRBJ1-3	TRBV7-2	CASRWGDIVSGNTIYF	TGTGCCAGCCGCTGGGGGGACATTGTCTCTGGAAACACCATATATTTT
.	.	TRBJ1-4	TRBV30	CAWAPRRYEKLFF	TGTGCCTGGGCCCCTAGACGATACGAAAAACTGTTTTTT
.	.	TRBJ1-4	TRBV4-1	CASSQARQIQNEKLFF	TGCGCCAGCAGCCAAGCCCGACAGATTCAAAATGAAAAACTGTTTTTT
few	TRBD1	TRBJ1-5	TRBV28	CASKVGQGPGPQHF	TGTGCCAGCAAGGTCGGACAGGGCCCAGGGCCCCAGCATTTT
.	TRBD1	TRBJ1-2	TRBV28	CASTLKGAGGYTF	TGTGCCAGCACCCTAAAGGGGGCCGGTGGCTACACCTTC
.	.	TRBJ1-2	TRBV7-9	CASSGVQENYGYTF	TGTGCCAGCAGCGGGGTACAGGAGAACTATGGCTACACCTTC
.	TRBD2	TRBJ2-1	TRBV19	CASSPGTSGGSYNEQFF	TGTGCCAGTAGCCCCGGGACTAGCGGGGGGTCCTACAATGAGCAGTTCTTC
.	TRBD2	TRBJ2-3	TRBV5-1	CASAAGGHTDTQYF	TGCGCCAGTGCGGCGGGGGGGCACACAGATACGCAGTATTTT
once	.	TRBJ1-5	TRBV19	CASSIRATRQPQHF	TGTGCCAGTAGTATAAGGGCCACGCGTCAGCCCCAGCATTTT
.	.	TRBJ1-5	TRBV1	CTSSPNRERDLDQPQHF	TGCACCAGCAGCCCGAACAGGGAGCGGGATTTGGATCAGCCCCAGCATTTT
.	.	TRBJ2-1	TRBV5-1	CASSLWQGGSEQFF	TGCGCCAGCAGCTTGTGGCAGGGAGGAAGTGAGCAGTTCTTC
.	.	TRBJ1-1	TRBV11-3	CASSLEGGTEAFF	TGTGCCAGCAGCTTAGAAGGGGGCACTGAAGCTTTCTTT
.	.	TRBJ1-2	TRBV5-4	CASSSPIGQSNYGYTF	TGTGCCAGCAGCTCCCCAATAGGACAGTCTAACTATGGCTACACCTTC
.	TRBD2	TRBJ2-1	TRBV7-8	CASSSFSSSGGYNEQFF	TGTGCCAGCAGCTCTTTTTCTTCTAGCGGGGGGTACAATGAGCAGTTCTTC
.	.	TRBJ1-2	TRBV6-6	CASSREGYTF	TGTGCCAGCAGTCGCGAGGGCTACACCTTC
.	TRBD2	TRBJ2-7	TRBV7-2	CASSPQGLAGIYEQYF	TGTGCCAGCAGCCCCCAAGGACTAGCGGGTATCTACGAGCAGTACTTC
once	.	TRBJ1-6	TRBV5-1	CASSVTGDHNSPLHF	TGCGCCAGCAGCGTGACAGGCGATCATAATTCACCCCTCCACTTT
.	.	TRBJ1-4	TRBV4-1	CASSQESAVIGEKLFF	TGCGCCAGCAGCCAAGAGTCGGCAGTAATAGGTGAAAAACTGTTTTTT
.	.	TRBJ1-5	TRBV28	CASRDPNQPQHF	TGTGCCAGCAGAGATCCAAATCAGCCCCAGCATTTT
.	.	TRBJ2-7	TRBV2	CAGRTFSYEQYF	TGTGCCGGTAGGACTTTCTCCTACGAGCAGTACTTC
few	.	TRBJ2-7	TRBV7-9	CASSLTAGPTYEQYF	TGTGCCAGCAGCTTAACGGCAGGACCCACCTACGAGCAGTACTTC
.	.	TRBJ2-3	TRBV28	CASLIRRKRVDTQYF	TGTGCCAGCCTAATCCGGCGCAAAAGGGTGGATACGCAGTATTTT
.	.	TRBJ1-3	TRBV7-9	CASSLAVGAPSGNTIYF	TGTGCCAGCAGCTTAGCTGTCGGGGCCCCCTCTGGAAACACCATATATTTT
.	.	TRBJ2-2	TRBV7-3	CASSLDSGELFF	TGTGCCAGCTCCTTGGACTCCGGGGAGCTGTTTTTT
.	TRBD2	TRBJ2-5	TRBV18	CASSREASGSWTQYF	TGTGCCAGCTCACGGGAAGCTAGCGGATCATGGACCCAGTACTTC
.	.	TRBJ1-2	TRBV16	CASSQDPNYGYTF	TGTGCCAGCAGCCAAGACCCGAACTATGGCTACACCTTC
few	.	TRBJ1-3	TRBV28	CASSLATVSGNTIYF	TGTGCCAGCAGTTTAGCGACAGTCTCTGGAAACACCATATATTTT
.	.	TRBJ2-1	TRBV24-1	CATSDGGPAWPFYSYNEQFF	TGTGCCACCAGTGATGGAGGGCCGGCTTGGCCCTTTTACTCCTACAATGAGCAGTTCTTC
.	.	TRBJ2-5	TRBV5-1	CASSLGGTPGETQYF	TGCGCCAGCAGCTTGGGAGGGACCCCGGGGGAGACCCAGTACTTC
once	TRBD2	TRBJ2-1	TRBV3-1/TRBV3-2	CASSPSPAGAYNEQFF	TGTGCCAGCAGCCCCTCCCCAGCGGGAGCCTACAATGAGCAGTTCTTC
.	.	TRBJ2-3	TRBV7-3	CASSEVGGTDTQYF	TGTGCCAGCAGCGAGGTCGGGGGTACAGATACGCAGTATTTT
once	TRBD1	TRBJ2-7	TRBV6-1	CASRFNRGAYF	TGTGCCAGCAGATTCAACAGGGGAGCCTACTTC